This passage covers 25 T cell receptor beta chains from one sample sequenced in a study of blood T cells in healthy people across ages. Sample-barcoded 5' priming and a J-beta primer mix drove a second PCR of 7 to 11 cycles. One entry per CDR3 protein results from TCRdb running MiXCR on the 5' RACE reads. The sample contains roughly 1,500,000 distinct CDR3 sequences, 30% to 40% of which appear only once. Sequencing input: blood. The receptors here all came from a woman younger than 45 in good health.

The chain has TRBV6-1 and TRBJ1-5; D is ambiguous. The CDR3 consists of 17 residues. V was cut by 6 bases and J by 1 base, with 19 bases left in between. Germline CDR1 MNHNS, CDR2 SASEGT. The CDR3 protein is CASSSRQMTLSNQPQHF. In nucleotides, the CDR3 is TGTGCCAGCAGCTCAAGGCAAATGACACTGAGCAATCAGCCCCAGCATTTT.

A few counts support this clonotype. The chain links TRBV5-4 to TRBJ2-3; a weak D match, TRBD2 (6 bases). The germline CDR1 and CDR2 sequences are SGHNT and YYREEE (reference sequence). There are 16 residues in the CDR3. Trimming removed 2 bases at V and 0 bases at J, with 13 bases between. The DNA of the CDR3 is TGTGCCAGCAGCTTCCGGGGGTACACTAGCACAGATACGCAGTATTTT. It translates to CASSFRGYTSTDTQYF.

CDR3 DNA sequence: TGCAGTGCTAGAGAGCCGAAAGACGCCCCCTCTAACTATGGCTACACCTTC. It yields the protein CSAREPKDAPSNYGYTF. The chain couples TRBV20-1 to TRBJ1-2; D is unresolved. V was trimmed by 0 bases and J by 0 bases, leaving 17 bases between them. Germline V lookup: CDR1 DFQATT, CDR2 SNEGSKA (reference sequence). There are 17 residues in the CDR3.

This clonotype came up once. J is TRBJ2-1 and V is TRBV6-6, with 8 nucleotides matching TRBD2. Near its end, the DNA agrees better with TRBJ2-7, so the J call may be wrong. The germline V gene encodes CDR1 MNHNY and CDR2 SVGAGI (reference sequence). This CDR3 is built from 16 residues. The CDR3 loop reads CASSYSGRGANNEQYF. The CDR3 DNA follows: TGTGCCAGCAGTTACTCGGGGCGGGGGGCTAACAATGAGCAGTACTTC.

A remark on this clonotype: A read error may explain this, as a much larger clone is one base away. The gene calls are TRBV10-3 and TRBJ2-7; 8 bases align to TRBD2. Germline-derived CDR1 and CDR2 are ENHRY and SYGVKD. This CDR3 is 16 amino acids long. The CDR3 loop reads CVISESRGAGDNEQYF. CDR3 coding DNA: TGTGTCATCAGTGAGAGTCGGGGAGCGGGAGATAACGAGCAGTACTTC.

This clonotype was counted only a few times. The CDR3 reads CASSWDRDQETQYF. The CDR3 nucleotides read TGTGCCAGCAGCTGGGACAGGGACCAAGAGACCCAGTACTTC. The chain uses TRBV7-9 and TRBJ2-5; 9 bases agree with TRBD1. The CDR3 extends over 14 amino acids. Germline CDR1 is SEHNR and CDR2 is FQNEAQ (reference sequence). The ends lost 4 bases at V and 0 bases at J; junction bases unmatched: 0.

The rearrangement uses TRBV20-1 and TRBJ2-5, with 7 positions matching TRBD2. The CDR3 totals 16 residues. CDR1 and CDR2 (germline): DFQATT, SNEGSKA (reference sequence). V lost 0 bases and J lost 5; bases outside the gene matches: 12. The CDR3 protein is CSARDPLGGGRETQYF. For the CDR3, the DNA is TGCAGTGCTAGAGATCCCCTGGGGGGAGGGAGGGAGACCCAGTACTTC.

This clonotype has more than one count but fewer than ten. V is TRBV6-1 and J is TRBJ2-1, with 14 bases aligning to TRBD2. The V gene's germline CDR1 is MNHNS and CDR2 SASEGT. The CDR3 has 15 amino acids. V gave up 7 bases and J gave up 7 bases; unmatched junction bases: 6. CDR3 sequence: CASTRLAGGPNEQFF. The CDR3 DNA is TGTGCCAGCACAAGACTAGCGGGGGGGCCGAATGAGCAGTTCTTC.

In its sample, this clonotype was seen a few times. V is TRBV9 and J is TRBJ2-3; no reliable D call. The V end was cut by 0 bases, the J end by 2 bases, with 10 bases between. CDR3 size: 15 residues. Germline CDR1 reads SGDLS; CDR2 reads YYNGEE. The CDR3 loop is CASSVGQSITDTQYF. The CDR3 nucleotides read TGTGCCAGCAGCGTAGGGCAGTCCATCACAGATACGCAGTATTTT.

The gene calls are TRBV5-1 and TRBJ2-1; the match to TRBD2 covers 11 bases. CDR1 is SGHRS, CDR2 YFSETQ, per germline. Germline trimming cut 6 bases from V and 0 bases from J; bases unmatched to any gene: 14. The CDR3 length is 19 residues. The CDR3 DNA follows: TGCGCCAGCAACCCAACAGGACTAGCGGGTTCGAGCTCCTACAATGAGCAGTTCTTC. Translation: CASNPTGLAGSSSYNEQFF.

This clonotype was seen more than once but under ten times. The gene calls are TRBV9 and TRBJ2-5; no definite D call. Germline V gene lookup returns CDR1 SGDLS and CDR2 YYNGEE. The V and J ends lost 4 bases and 3 bases respectively, with 10 bases between them. The CDR3 extends over 13 amino acids. This chain's CDR3 is CASSPGAKETQYF. CDR3 in DNA: TGTGCCAGCAGCCCGGGTGCGAAAGAGACCCAGTACTTC.

A few counts support this clonotype. J is TRBJ1-1 and V is TRBV11-2; 7 bases align to TRBD1. The junction had 8 bases not matched to a gene; V was cut back by 7 bases and J by 0 bases. Germline V gene data show CDR1 as SGHAT and CDR2 as FQNNGV. The CDR3 consists of 15 residues. Written as DNA, the CDR3 is TGTGCCAGCACCCTAGGGGGCACGATGAACACTGAAGCTTTCTTT. Its translation: CASTLGGTMNTEAFF.

This rearrangement joins TRBV7-2 to TRBJ2-5; 9 bases fit TRBD2. With 11 bases clipped from V and 5 bases from J, the junction kept 9 bases outside the gene matches. The germline CDR1 and CDR2 sequences are SGHTA and FQGNSA. This CDR3 has 13 amino acids. The CDR3 spells CARRAGGSETQYF. The CDR3, as DNA: TGTGCCCGGCGGGCGGGAGGGTCGGAGACCCAGTACTTC. The whole variable domain, filled in from reference TRBV7-2 and TRBJ2-5, reads GAGVSQSPSNKVTEKGKDVELRCDPISGHTALYWYRQSLGQGLEFLIYFQGNSAPDKSGLPSDRFSAERTGGSVSTLTIQRTQQEDSAVYLCARRAGGSETQYFGPGTRLLVL.

The chain couples TRBV5-8 to TRBJ2-7; D ambiguous. From germline, CDR1 is SGHTS and CDR2 YDEGEE. The CDR3 totals 13 residues. Trimming cost V 5 bases and J 5 bases, with 14 bases left between them. CDR3 DNA: TGTGCCAGCAGTTGGGCCTTTCCTGACGAGCAGTACTTC. Its translation is CASSWAFPDEQYF.

This chain uses TRBV7-2 with TRBJ2-3; perhaps TRBD2 as D (6 bases). The germline gives CDR1 SGHTA, CDR2 FQGNSA. V was clipped by 4 bases and J by 7 bases, with 9 bases between them. CDR3 length: 12 residues. The CDR3 loop is CASSSAGHTQYF. The CDR3 DNA follows: TGTGCCAGCAGCTCAGCGGGTCATACGCAGTATTTT.

V usage is TRBV20-1 and J usage is TRBJ2-1; no clear D. Germline CDR1 and CDR2: DFQATT and SNEGSKA (reference sequence). V lost 0 bases, J lost 11 bases, and 14 bases lay in between. The CDR3 consists of 13 residues. CDR3 bases: TGCAGTGCTAGAGATTACGGCAATCCGAAGCAGTTCTTC. It is translated as CSARDYGNPKQFF.

The chain combines TRBV27 with TRBJ2-3, with 9 bases lining up with TRBD2. V lost 0 bases, J lost 3 bases, and 4 bases stayed unmatched. Germline loops: CDR1 MNHEY, CDR2 SMNVEV (reference sequence). The CDR3 totals 16 residues. In nucleotides, the CDR3 is TGTGCCAGCAGTTTATCGTCGCGGGGGGGGACAGATACGCAGTATTTT. This gives the protein CASSLSSRGGTDTQYF.

V usage is TRBV29-1 and J usage is TRBJ2-5; TRBD2 aligns across 10 bases. The CDR3 is 18 amino acids. J was trimmed by 1 base and V by 6 bases; bases with no gene match: 17. Germline V gene lookup returns CDR1 SQVTM and CDR2 ANQGSEA. This CDR3 reads CSVRGGLARKIRQETQYF. For the CDR3, the DNA is TGCAGCGTCCGGGGGGGACTAGCGAGAAAGATCCGCCAAGAGACCCAGTACTTC.

The chain links TRBV3-1 to TRBJ1-2; D is perhaps TRBD1 (6 bases). V was clipped by 7 bases and J by 8 bases, with 14 bases between them. Germline values: CDR1 LGHDT, CDR2 YNNKEL (reference sequence). This CDR3 region has 12 residues. CDR3 loop: CASISQGGGYTF. The CDR3 nucleotides are TGTGCCAGCATATCACAGGGAGGAGGCTACACCTTC.

Details on this clonotype: This sequence may be a read error, since a much larger clone differs from it by one base. V is TRBV10-3 and J is TRBJ1-2; the D gene is possibly TRBD1 (5 bases). V gave up 11 bases and J gave up 0 bases, with 16 bases separating them. The CDR3 consists of 14 residues. Germline CDR1 is ENHRY and CDR2 is SYGVKD. The CDR3 protein is CAVNGGISNYGYTF. For the CDR3, the DNA is TGTGCCGTCAACGGGGGGATTTCTAACTATGGCTACACCTTC.

The chain combines TRBV3-1 with TRBJ2-7, with D hard to call. From germline, CDR1 is LGHDT and CDR2 YNNKEL (reference sequence). This CDR3 region has 14 residues. V lost 1 base to trimming and J lost 6 bases, with 13 bases between them. The CDR3 DNA reads as TGTGCCAGCAGCCAAGTGCGATTACCGGCCGAGCAGTACTTC. Residues: CASSQVRLPAEQYF.

As to this clonotype: An end of the junction differs from the germline gene, which may be a read error. This chain joins TRBV4-1 and TRBJ1-2; TRBD1 aligns across 7 bases. The V gene's germline CDR1 is MGHRA and CDR2 YSYEKL. There are 15 residues in the CDR3. CDR3 residues: CASRGLRGMKYDYTF. Here the CDR3 DNA reads TGCGCCAGCAGGGGTCTCAGGGGGATGAAGTATGACTACACCTTC.

This chain connects TRBV5-6 to TRBJ2-5; D uncertain. V was cut by 4 bases and J by 1 base, with 11 bases left in between. Germline CDR1 reads SGHDT; CDR2 reads YYEEEE. The CDR3 consists of 14 residues. The CDR3 sequence is CASSPRAFQETQYF. CDR3 sequence (DNA): TGTGCCAGCAGCCCTCGGGCGTTCCAAGAGACCCAGTACTTC.

The chain links TRBV10-2 to TRBJ2-5; D might be TRBD1 or TRBD2, each matching 5 bases. Germline V CDR1 and CDR2: WSHSY, SAAADI. This CDR3 is 14 amino acids long. Deletions cut 0 bases from V and 4 bases from J, with 9 bases between. CDR3 DNA sequence: TGCGCCAGCAGTGAGTCCGGGGCAAGAGAGACCCAGTACTTC. This translates into CASSESGARETQYF.

This clonotype was counted between two and nine times. The chain employs TRBV7-2 and TRBJ2-1; 13 bases are shared with TRBD2. The CDR3 runs 15 residues. Germline V gives CDR1 SGHTA, CDR2 FQGNSA. V lost 1 base and J lost 15; bases outside the gene matches: 9. In DNA form, the CDR3 reads TGTGCCAGCAGCTTAGAAGGTACTAGCGGGAGGGCCACGTTCTTC. This sequence encodes CASSLEGTSGRATFF.